The 8 T cell receptor beta chains in this list originate from one sample, sequenced in a study of CXCR3-negative and CXCR3-positive naive CD8 T cells. Carrying UMI labels, the TRB cDNA libraries were prepared through 5' RACE. TCRdb re-called the 5' RACE reads; one entry per CDR3 protein, DNA not given. Its clone listing holds fewer than 95,000 distinct CDR3 sequences. Specimen: naive CXCR3- CD8+ T cells from blood. The subset was: CD45RO-CCR7+CD27+CD95- naive CD8+ T cells lacking CXCR3 (TNR3-). The origin of the receptors is a human donor in good health. Some clones in this sample may be carry-over from other donors' samples.

The chain employs TRBV7-9 and TRBJ2-1; TCRdb gives TRBD1 as the D gene, but with no DNA this cannot be confirmed. Germline V gene lookup returns CDR1 SEHNR and CDR2 FQNEAQ (reference sequence). The CDR3 runs to 13 residues. This CDR3 is CASSFIVPGEQFF.

The V call is TRBV27, the J call TRBJ1-1; TCRdb designates TRBD1, a call that cannot be tested without DNA. Germline CDR1 MNHEY, CDR2 SMNVEV (reference sequence). The CDR3 has 15 residues. The CDR3 sequence is CASSLPDREDTEAFF.

The gene calls are TRBV19 and TRBJ1-1. CDR3 length: 15 residues. CDR1 and CDR2 from the germline V gene are LNHDA and SQIVND (reference sequence). CDR3 amino acids: CASSMVFSRGTEAFF.

The chain couples TRBV5-6 to TRBJ1-2; TCRdb's D gene call, TRBD1, goes unchecked for lack of DNA. This CDR3 region has 12 residues. Germline V gene sequence: CDR1 SGHDT, CDR2 YYEEEE. This chain's CDR3 is CASGQYNYGYTF.

The chain recombines TRBV29-1 with TRBJ1-1. Germline V gives CDR1 SQVTM, CDR2 ANQGSEA. The CDR3 contains 12 residues. Here the CDR3 reads CSVEEADTEAFF.

This chain joins TRBV14 and TRBJ2-2. Per the germline V gene, CDR1 is SGHDN and CDR2 is FVKESK. This CDR3 contains 15 residues. This chain's CDR3 is CASSQGRGHGGELFF.

This chain links TRBV28 with TRBJ2-7; the TRBD2 assignment by TCRdb is unverifiable without DNA. The germline V gene encodes CDR1 MDHEN and CDR2 SYDVKM. The CDR3 contains 14 residues. The CDR3 loop is CASSLWRGAYEQYF.

This chain links TRBV7-9 with TRBJ2-7; absent DNA, TCRdb's TRBD2 call cannot be checked. CDR3 size: 15 residues. Germline assignment: CDR1 SEHNR and CDR2 FQNEAQ (reference sequence). This CDR3 reads CASSLEGGIGHEQYF.